One sample yielded the 6 T cell receptor beta chains listed below, sequenced in a study of siplizumab effects on memory and regulatory T cells. Only in-frame clones appear in the TCRdb table, and some are missing; sequencing was by immunoSEQ multiplex PCR. Here the sample spans some 100,000 clones, around 94% being singletons. Sequenced sample: Tregs sorted from blood. The receptors originated from a human donor in good health.

The rearrangement links TRBV7-2 to TRBJ2-4; a possible D gene is TRBD1 (5 bases). This CDR3 spans 12 amino acids. Germline V gives CDR1 SGHTA, CDR2 FQGNSA. Trimming stripped 5 bases from V and 6 bases from J, with 8 bases between. In DNA form, the CDR3 reads TGTGCCAGCAGCCTTGACAGAAACATTCAGTACTTC. Protein sequence: CASSLDRNIQYF. Full variable domain (remainder filled in from reference TRBV7-2 and TRBJ2-4): GAGVSQSPSNKVTEKGKDVELRCDPISGHTALYWYRQSLGQGLEFLIYFQGNSAPDKSGLPSDRFSAERTGGSVSTLTIQRTQQEDSAVYLCASSLDRNIQYFGAGTRLSVL.

This clone showed up just a few times. J is TRBJ1-1 and V is TRBV11-2; D is possibly TRBD1 (5 bases). Germline CDR1 and CDR2: SGHAT and FQNNGV. The CDR3 has 13 residues. Trimming removed 3 bases from V and 10 bases from J, with 15 bases in between. CDR3 amino acids: CASSFRGITRAFF. The CDR3 nucleotides are TGTGCCAGCAGCTTTCGGGGGATTACTCGAGCTTTCTTT.

V and J are TRBV27 and TRBJ1-5; tentative D call: TRBD1 (5 bases). Trimming shortened V by 7 bases and J by 8 bases, and 18 bases separated the two germline ends. CDR1 is MNHEY, CDR2 SMNVEV, per germline (reference sequence). There are 14 residues in the CDR3. The CDR3 coding sequence is TGTGCCAGCAAAAAGGCACGGGGGTGGGAGCCCCAGCATTTT. Protein: CASKKARGWEPQHF.

This sequence joins TRBV11-3 and TRBJ2-2; D remains unclear. Trimming took 5 bases from V and 6 from J, leaving 16 bases between them. CDR3 size: 15 residues. CDR1 and CDR2 from the germline V gene are SGHNT and YENEEA. The CDR3 protein is CASSHRSLDSGELFF. The CDR3 coding sequence is TGTGCCAGCAGCCACCGATCCTTGGATTCCGGGGAGCTGTTTTTT.

CDR3 DNA: TGTGCCAGTAGTATTACCAGAGGCACTGAAGCTTTCTTT. The encoded protein is CASSITRGTEAFF. The chain has TRBV19 and TRBJ1-1; no clear D. V gave up 3 bases and J gave up 4 bases, with 9 bases separating them. This CDR3 contains 13 residues. CDR1 is LNHDA and CDR2 is SQIVND in the germline V gene (reference sequence). Full variable domain (missing parts from reference TRBV19 and TRBJ1-1): DGGITQSPKYLFRKEGQNVTLSCEQNLNHDAMYWYRQDPGQGLRLIYYSQIVNDFQKGDIAEGYSVSREKKESFPLTVTSAQKNPTAFYLCASSITRGTEAFFGQGTRLTVV.

The V gene is TRBV6-4, the J gene TRBJ2-2, with D perhaps being TRBD1 or TRBD2 (5 bases each). Germline CDR1 and CDR2: MRHNA and SNTAGT. This CDR3 spans 13 amino acids. V was trimmed by 3 bases and J by 13 bases, leaving 15 bases between them. CDR3 DNA sequence: TGTGCCAGCAGTGATGATATGGGGGACCGGCTGTTTTTT. As protein: CASSDDMGDRLFF.